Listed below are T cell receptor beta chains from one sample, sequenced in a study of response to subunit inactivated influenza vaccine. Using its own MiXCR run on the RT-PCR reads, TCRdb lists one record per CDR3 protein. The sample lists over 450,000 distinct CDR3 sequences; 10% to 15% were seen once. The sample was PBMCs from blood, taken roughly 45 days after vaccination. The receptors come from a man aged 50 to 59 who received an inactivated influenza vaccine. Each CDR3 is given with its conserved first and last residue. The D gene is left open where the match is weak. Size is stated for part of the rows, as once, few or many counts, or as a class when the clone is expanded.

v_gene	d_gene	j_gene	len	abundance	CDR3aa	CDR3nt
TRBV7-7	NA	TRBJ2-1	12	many	CASSLEKGEQFF	TGTGCTAGCAGCTTAGAAAAGGGTGAGCAGTTCTTC
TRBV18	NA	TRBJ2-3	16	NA	CASSPLNAASTDTQYF	TGTGCCAGCTCACCTCTAAATGCGGCGAGCACAGATACGCAGTATTTT
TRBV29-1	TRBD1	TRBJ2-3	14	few	CSVRDRGRTDTQYF	TGCAGCGTCCGGGACAGGGGACGCACAGATACGCAGTATTTT
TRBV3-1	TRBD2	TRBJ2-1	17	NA	CASSQGGRAVINNEQFF	TGTGCCAGCAGCCAGGGCGGGAGGGCCGTAATAAACAATGAGCAGTTCTTC
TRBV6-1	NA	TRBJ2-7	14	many	CASSREKGSYEQYF	TGTGCCAGCAGTCGGGAAAAGGGCTCCTACGAGCAGTACTTC
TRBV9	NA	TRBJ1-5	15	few	CASSVEGSPDQPQHF	TGTGCCAGCAGCGTAGAGGGGTCCCCCGATCAGCCCCAGCATTTT
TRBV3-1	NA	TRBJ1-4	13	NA	CASSQGFSEKLFF	TGTGCCAGCAGCCAGGGATTTAGCGAAAAACTGTTTTTT
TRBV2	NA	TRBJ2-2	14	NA	CASSEARATGELFF	TGTGCCAGCAGTGAAGCTCGGGCCACCGGGGAGCTGTTTTTT
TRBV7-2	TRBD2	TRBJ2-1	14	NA	CASTDTGPGGEQFF	TGTGCCAGCACCGACACCGGACCGGGGGGTGAGCAGTTCTTC
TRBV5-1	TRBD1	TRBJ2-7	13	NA	CASSPQGAYEQYF	TGCGCCAGCAGCCCACAGGGGGCCTACGAGCAGTACTTC
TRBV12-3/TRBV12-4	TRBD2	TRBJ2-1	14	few	CASSFAQRGDEQFF	TGTGCCAGCAGTTTCGCCCAGCGGGGGGATGAGCAGTTCTTC
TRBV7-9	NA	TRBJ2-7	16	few	CASSPPHRLGLYEQYF	TGTGCCAGCAGCCCCCCCCACCGGCTGGGTCTCTACGAGCAGTACTTC
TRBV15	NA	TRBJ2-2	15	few	CATSRRGGGTGELFF	TGTGCCACCAGCAGGAGAGGTGGAGGCACCGGGGAGCTGTTTTTT
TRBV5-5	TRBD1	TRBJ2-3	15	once	CASSSGTVNTDTQYF	TGTGCCAGCAGCTCCGGGACAGTCAACACAGATACGCAGTATTTT
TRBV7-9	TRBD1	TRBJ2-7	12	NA	CASQGGPYEQYF	TGTGCCAGCCAAGGGGGCCCATACGAGCAGTACTTC
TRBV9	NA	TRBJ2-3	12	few	CASSGYTDTQYF	TGTGCCAGCAGCGGGTATACAGATACGCAGTATTTT